The next 4 T cell receptor beta chains were all read from a single sample in a study of T-cell reconstitution after alpha-beta-depleted transplantation in children. The library targeted TCRbeta and was prepared with unique molecular identifiers. TCRdb redid the calling of the PCR reads with MiXCR, one entry per CDR3 protein. Of about 70,000 distinct CDR3 sequences listed, approximately 11% are singletons. Source: PBMCs, taken before TCRalphabeta/CD19-depleted stem cell transplant. The receptor set was obtained from a boy aged 10-17 years with acute myeloid leukemia, due to receive a stem cell transplant.

As concerns this clonotype: A much bigger clone sits one base away, suggesting this may be a read error. V and J are TRBV7-9 and TRBJ2-3; D not resolved. Per germline, CDR1 SEHNR and CDR2 FQNEAQ (reference sequence). The CDR3 covers 14 residues. The CDR3 loop is CASSLAHPTDTHYF. CDR3 nucleotide sequence: TGTGCCAGCAGCTTAGCACACCCCACAGATACGCATTATTTT. Based on the CDR3 plus reference TRBV7-9 and TRBJ2-3, the full variable domain is DTGVSQNPRHKITKRGQNVTFRCDPISEHNRLYWYRQTLGQGPEFLTYFQNEAQLEKSRLLSDRFSAERPKGSFSTLEIQRTEQGDSAMYLCASSLAHPTDTHYFGPGTRLTVL.

There are many counts of this clonotype. The gene calls are TRBV20-1 and TRBJ2-3; D call uncertain. V dropped 6 bases and J dropped 4 bases, with 11 bases sitting between them. The CDR3 consists of 12 residues. CDR1 is DFQATT, CDR2 SNEGSKA, per germline (reference sequence). This CDR3 reads CSAPPQPDTQYF. CDR3 bases: TGCAGTGCCCCGCCCCAGCCAGATACGCAGTATTTT.

This clonotype was picked up many times. V usage is TRBV5-1 and J usage is TRBJ2-7; D possibly corresponds to TRBD1 (5 bases). Germline CDR1 reads SGHRS; CDR2 reads YFSETQ. The CDR3 extends over 15 amino acids. The ends were cut back, 4 bases at V and 2 bases at J, with 16 bases in the middle. The CDR3 spells CASSTTSSGTYEQYF. For the CDR3, the DNA is TGCGCCAGCAGCACTACAAGCTCAGGGACCTACGAGCAGTACTTC.

This clonotype was recorded at least ten times. The chain uses TRBV18 and TRBJ2-2; D possibly corresponds to TRBD1 (5 bases). Deletions cut 1 base from V and 6 bases from J, with 12 bases between. CDR1 and CDR2 (germline): KGHSH, LQKENI. This CDR3 has 15 amino acids. The CDR3 loop reads CASSPQDTASGELFF. As DNA, the CDR3 is TGTGCCAGCTCACCACAGGACACGGCGTCCGGGGAGCTGTTTTTT.